The 9 T cell receptor beta chains given below trace back to one sample, sequenced in a study of persistence of HIV-infected CD4 T cells. The antigens these receptors bind are not known. An overlapping HIV-1 Gag peptide pool stimulated these cells at 0.95 to 1 ug/peptide/mL. Responding CD4+ T cells were sorted by upregulation of both CD40 ligand and CD69. The immunoSEQ assay was version 4, run in survey mode. Using immunoSEQ multiplex PCR, the repertoire was profiled, and TCRdb retains in-frame clones only, with some absent. Here the sample spans about 20,000 clones, 50% to 70% being singletons. The input for sequencing was CD4+ T cells sorted from PBMCs after approximately 18-hour stimulation, taken from a patient who received antiretroviral therapy. These receptors all come from an adult woman with HIV who was CMV-seropositive.

In DNA form, the CDR3 reads TGTGCCAGCAGCCCACTGGTAGGGTATGGCTACACCTTC. Its protein product is CASSPLVGYGYTF. The chain joins TRBV6-5 to TRBJ1-2; the D is unclear. V was shortened by 6 bases and J by 5 bases, with 13 bases between the two germline ends. The CDR3 covers 13 residues. Germline CDR1 reads MNHEY; CDR2 reads SVGAGI.

This clone showed up just a few times. The chain recombines TRBV24-1 with TRBJ2-5; the D gene could be TRBD1 or TRBD2 (5 bases each). This CDR3 has 13 amino acids. The ends were cut back, 5 bases at V and 4 bases at J, with 10 bases in the middle. Germline V gives CDR1 KGHDR, CDR2 SFDVKD. CDR3 sequence reads: CATSGTGGETQYF. Here the CDR3 DNA reads TGTGCCACCAGTGGCACAGGAGGAGAGACCCAGTACTTC.

The V gene is TRBV24-1, the J gene TRBJ1-2; D not certain. CDR1 and CDR2 from the germline V gene are KGHDR and SFDVKD. The CDR3 consists of 11 residues. V was clipped by 0 bases and J by 7 bases, with 2 bases between them. CDR3 DNA sequence: TGTGCCACCAGTGATTTGGCTGGCTACACCTTC. This translates into CATSDLAGYTF.

The V and J genes are TRBV2 and TRBJ2-3; 13 nucleotides agree with TRBD2. The CDR3 totals 15 residues. Germline CDR1 and CDR2: SNHLY and FYNNEI. With V trimmed by 5 bases and J by 5 bases, 4 bases remained unmatched. In DNA form, the CDR3 reads TGTGCCAGCAGTCCAAGGACTAGCGGGGGAGATACGCAGTATTTT. This encodes CASSPRTSGGDTQYF.

The rearrangement links TRBV29-1 to TRBJ1-2; unclear D gene. The CDR3 has 14 amino acids. The germline V gene encodes CDR1 SQVTM and CDR2 ANQGSEA. V lost 3 bases to trimming and J lost 1 base, with 12 bases between them. CDR3 coding DNA: TGCAGCGTTGACGGTCGGCCGGATAACTATGGCTACACCTTC. The encoded protein is CSVDGRPDNYGYTF.

The gene calls are TRBV7-2 and TRBJ1-2; D uncertain. Germline lookup yields CDR1 SGHTA and CDR2 FQGNSA. The CDR3 contains 15 residues. Trimming shortened V by 4 bases and J by 2 bases, and 14 bases separated the two germline ends. DNA for the CDR3: TGTGCCAGCAGCTCGGGAAATCTACGAAACTATGGCTACACCTTC. This sequence encodes CASSSGNLRNYGYTF. The full variable domain, its missing parts supplied by reference TRBV7-2 and TRBJ1-2, is GAGVSQSPSNKVTEKGKDVELRCDPISGHTALYWYRQSLGQGLEFLIYFQGNSAPDKSGLPSDRFSAERTGGSVSTLTIQRTQQEDSAVYLCASSSGNLRNYGYTFGSGTRLTVV.

This chain connects TRBV24-1 to TRBJ1-2; D is unresolved. The CDR3 has 11 residues. Between the trimmed V and J ends, which lost 3 bases and 4 bases, there was a span of 2 bases. Per the germline V gene, CDR1 is KGHDR and CDR2 is SFDVKD. The CDR3 nucleotides read TGTGCCACCAGTGATGGCTATGGCTACACCTTC. It yields the protein CATSDGYGYTF.

The chain has TRBV2 and TRBJ2-3; tentatively, D is TRBD2 (6 bases). The CDR3 runs 15 residues. V lost 6 bases to trimming and J lost 3 bases, with 16 bases between them. Germline-derived CDR1 and CDR2 are SNHLY and FYNNEI. This CDR3 is CASSTVPRGTDTQYF. DNA of the CDR3: TGTGCCAGCAGCACGGTCCCCCGGGGGACAGATACGCAGTATTTT.

V is TRBV7-9 and J is TRBJ2-2, with unresolved D. Germline V lookup: CDR1 SEHNR, CDR2 FQNEAQ (reference sequence). The germline V and J ends were trimmed by 0 bases and 5 bases, with 7 bases remaining between them. The CDR3 runs 14 residues. CDR3 DNA: TGTGCCAGCAGCTTAGCGGGGATAACCGGGGAGCTGTTTTTT. Translating it yields CASSLAGITGELFF.